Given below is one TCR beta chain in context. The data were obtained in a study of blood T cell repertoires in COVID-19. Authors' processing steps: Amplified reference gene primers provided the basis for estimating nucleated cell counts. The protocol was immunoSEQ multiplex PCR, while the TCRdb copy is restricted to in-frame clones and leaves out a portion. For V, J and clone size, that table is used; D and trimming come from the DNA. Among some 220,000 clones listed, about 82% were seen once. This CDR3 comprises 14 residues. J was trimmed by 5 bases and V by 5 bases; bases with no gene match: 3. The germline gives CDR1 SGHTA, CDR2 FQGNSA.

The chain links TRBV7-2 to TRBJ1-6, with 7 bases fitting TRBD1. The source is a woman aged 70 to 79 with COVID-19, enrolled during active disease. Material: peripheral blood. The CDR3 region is CASSLGTDNSPLHF. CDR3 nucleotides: TGTGCCAGCAGCCTCGGGACAGATAATTCACCCCTCCACTTT.